The clone carrying this T cell receptor beta chain turned up a few times. No antigen is known for it. Sequencing was performed with immunoSEQ multiplex PCR; in TCRdb, only in-frame clones are kept and a portion is missing. This sample has 130,000 or so clones, with roughly 86% found just once. PCR or immunohistochemistry showed mismatch repair deficiency in every enrolled patient. The TCR-sequenced patients were a few responders to pembrolizumab. The CDR3 sequence is 15 residues long. Germline CDR1 is SGHNT and CDR2 is YYREEE (reference sequence). V lost 4 bases, J lost 2 bases, and 5 bases stayed unmatched. The sample is drawn from a study of PD-1 blockade in mismatch repair-deficient tumors. Study as a whole: Patients had approximately 11 mismatch repair-deficient cancer types, all previously treated and progressing. Regarding the study as a whole: Tumor-resident clones, often undetectable pretreatment in blood, expanded then contracted after pembrolizumab.

The sample here was peripheral blood, taken 44 weeks after starting pembrolizumab. This TCR was recovered from an adult with mismatch repair-deficient cancer. The chain uses TRBV5-4 and TRBJ2-7; 11 nucleotides agree with TRBD2. Here the CDR3 reads CASSTGTSGPYEQYF. As DNA, the CDR3 is TGTGCCAGCAGCACCGGGACTAGCGGTCCCTACGAGCAGTACTTC. The full variable domain, completed using reference TRBV5-4 and TRBJ2-7, is ETGVTQSPTHLIKTRGQQVTLRCSSQSGHNTVSWYQQALGQGPQFIFQYYREEENGRGNFPPRFSGLQFPNYSSELNVNALELDDSALYLCASSTGTSGPYEQYFGPGTRLTVT.